Listed below are T cell receptor beta chains from one sample, sequenced in a study of T cell responses to AZD1222 COVID-19 vaccine. Repertoires were generated with immunoSEQ multiplex PCR, while TCRdb's copy carries only in-frame clones and drops some. The repertoire holds over 150,000 clones, with 75% to 90% as singletons. Material: peripheral blood, obtained on day 0 of AZD1222 vaccination. These receptors all stem from an adult in good health. The CDR3 runs from the conserved cysteine through the conserved F or W.

CDR3aa	v_gene	j_gene
CAWSPGLAGRQETQYF	TRBV30	TRBJ2-5
CASSKDSYEQYF	TRBV5-4	TRBJ2-7
CASSLPGQGHYGYTF	TRBV28	TRBJ1-2
CASSSVPGSEAFF	TRBV11-2	TRBJ1-1
CASSLGAGGHEQFF	TRBV7-2	TRBJ2-1
CASSFRDRGYEQYF	TRBV6-5	TRBJ2-7
CAWSVWEREANTGELFF	TRBV30	TRBJ2-2
CSARTGNYGYTF	TRBV29-1	TRBJ1-2
CASSRDRGLSSGANVLTF	TRBV6-2/TRBV6-3	TRBJ2-6
CASSPLRGGSDYGYTF	TRBV18	TRBJ1-2